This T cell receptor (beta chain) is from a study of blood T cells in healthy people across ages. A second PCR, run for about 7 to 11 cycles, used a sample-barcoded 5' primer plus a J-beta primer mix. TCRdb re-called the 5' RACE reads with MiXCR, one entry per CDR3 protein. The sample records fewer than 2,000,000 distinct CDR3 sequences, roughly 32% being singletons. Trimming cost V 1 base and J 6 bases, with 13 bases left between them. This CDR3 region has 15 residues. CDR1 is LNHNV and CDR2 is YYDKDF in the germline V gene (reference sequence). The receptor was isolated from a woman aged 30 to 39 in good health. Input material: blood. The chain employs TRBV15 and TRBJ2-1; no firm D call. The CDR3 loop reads CATSRAAREFNEQFF. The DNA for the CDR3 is TGTGCCACCAGCAGAGCGGCAAGAGAGTTCAATGAGCAGTTCTTC.